What follows are 28 T cell receptor beta chains derived from one specimen sequenced in a study of OX40 agonist ivuxolimab in advanced cancers. Library prep was done by the immunoSEQ multiplex PCR assay. This immuneACCESS table, as held by TCRdb, lists in-frame sequences with V and J called but not all clones. Of the missing ones, under half trace to an unresolved V gene in checked studies; the others have no known cause. In this sample the table shows about 27,000 clones, more than 60% of which occur a single time. The ten largest clones take up roughly 29% of the sample. The sequenced sample was CD4+ or CD8+ T cells sorted from blood, obtained in a trial of the OX40 agonist ivuxolimab. All receptors come from an adult with an advanced solid tumor such as melanoma, head and neck, liver or kidney cancer.

This clone has a single count. The chain uses TRBV19 and TRBJ2-7; TRBD1 aligns across 9 bases. CDR3 length: 15 residues. Germline values: CDR1 LNHDA, CDR2 SQIVND (reference sequence). V was pared by 9 bases and J by 3 bases, with 12 bases of the junction left unmatched. The CDR3 loop is CASSASQGANYEQYF. The CDR3 DNA is TGTGCCAGCTCCGCCTCACAGGGGGCTAACTACGAGCAGTACTTC.

This sequence joins TRBV20-1 and TRBJ2-7, with D tentatively TRBD2 (5 bases). V shed 6 bases and J shed 4 bases, with 10 bases lying between them. CDR1 DFQATT and CDR2 SNEGSKA come from the germline V gene (reference sequence). This CDR3 contains 11 residues. The CDR3 reads CSADEGYEQYF. The CDR3 coding sequence is TGCAGTGCGGACGAGGGTTACGAGCAGTACTTC.

The gene calls are TRBV5-5 and TRBJ1-5, with D possibly TRBD1 on 5 matching bases. There are 16 residues in the CDR3. Trimming removed 4 bases at V and 0 bases at J, with 14 bases between. The germline CDR1 and CDR2 sequences are SGHKS and YYEKEE (reference sequence). CDR3 in amino acids: CASSAWGLSSNQPQHF. DNA for the CDR3: TGTGCCAGCAGCGCCTGGGGGTTGTCTAGCAATCAGCCCCAGCATTTT.

By share, this clone ranks as large. The chain couples TRBV7-8 to TRBJ2-5, with 11 bases lining up with TRBD2. The germline gives CDR1 SGHVS, CDR2 FQNEAQ. J was trimmed by 7 bases and V by 5 bases; bases with no gene match: 12. This CDR3 contains 16 residues. The CDR3 nucleotides are TGTGCCAGCAGCCCGCCGGGTAGCGGGGGGGGGTGGACCCAGTACTTC. The encoded protein is CASSPPGSGGGWTQYF.

Concerning this clone: The same CDR3 also results from other DNA sequences found in this sample. The chain uses TRBV9 and TRBJ1-5, with D tentatively TRBD1 (5 bases). This CDR3 has 14 amino acids. Trimming removed 0 bases from V and 6 bases from J, with 10 bases in between. CDR1 and CDR2 (germline): SGDLS, YYNGEE. The CDR3 spells CASSVGGDGQPQHF. CDR3 bases: TGTGCCAGCAGCGTAGGGGGGGACGGTCAGCCCCAGCATTTT.

This rearrangement joins TRBV7-3 to TRBJ2-7; a possible D gene is TRBD2 (6 bases). Trimming took off 5 bases at V and 6 bases at J, with 17 bases between the two ends. The germline gives CDR1 SGHTA, CDR2 FQGTGA. This CDR3 comprises 14 residues. The CDR3 DNA reads TGTGCCAGCAGCCTCGGGGGTGACCTAACCGAGCAGTACTTC. It translates to CASSLGGDLTEQYF.

The chain links TRBV4-1 to TRBJ2-1, with 11 bases identical to TRBD2. The CDR3 is 15 amino acids. V lost 2 bases to trimming and J lost 7 bases; unmatched junction nucleotides: 4. Germline-derived CDR1 and CDR2 are MGHRA and YSYEKL. The CDR3 is CASSQLAGGLNEQFF. DNA of the CDR3: TGCGCCAGCAGCCAACTAGCGGGAGGTTTAAATGAGCAGTTCTTC.

Only a few counts were recorded for this clone. As DNA, the CDR3 is TGTGCCAGCTCAATAGTCCGGGGGGGCGGCAATGAGCAGTTCTTC. As protein: CASSIVRGGGNEQFF. The chain carries TRBV13 and TRBJ2-1; 8 nucleotides align to TRBD2. Germline CDR1 and CDR2: PRHDT and FYEKMQ (reference sequence). This CDR3 is 15 amino acids long. Trimming took 8 bases from V and 6 from J; bases not matched to a gene: 12. Together with reference TRBV13 and TRBJ2-1, the CDR3 gives the full variable domain: AAGVIQSPRHLIKEKRETATLKCYPIPRHDTVYWYQQGPGQDPQFLISFYEKMQSDKGSIPDRFSAQQFSDYHSELNMSSLELGDSALYFCASSIVRGGGNEQFFGPGTRLTVL.

The V call is TRBV13, the J call TRBJ2-7, with 8 bases matching TRBD2. The germline CDR1 and CDR2 sequences are PRHDT and FYEKMQ (reference sequence). J was trimmed by 0 bases and V by 1 base; bases with no gene match: 5. The CDR3 is 16 residues long. The CDR3 here is CASSLEAGVLSYEQYF. The CDR3 DNA sequence: TGTGCCAGCAGCTTAGAAGCGGGGGTCCTCTCCTACGAGCAGTACTTC.

By share, this clone ranks as medium-sized. This rearrangement joins TRBV10-3 to TRBJ2-3, with 8 bases identical to TRBD1. Germline loops: CDR1 ENHRY, CDR2 SYGVKD. The CDR3 runs to 17 residues. Trimming took 0 bases from V and 2 from J; bases not matched to a gene: 7. The CDR3 nucleotides are TGTGCCATCAGTGAGTCCGGACAGGGAATGGACACAGATACGCAGTATTTT. It yields the protein CAISESGQGMDTDTQYF.

V and J are TRBV10-3 and TRBJ1-1; 8 positions agree with TRBD1. CDR1 is ENHRY, CDR2 SYGVKD, per germline. V dropped 4 bases and J dropped 0; count of bases not matched to a gene: 4. The CDR3 length is 15 residues. The CDR3 region has the DNA TGTGCCATCAGTGTGGACAGGGCGTTGAACACTGAAGCTTTCTTT. It is translated as CAISVDRALNTEAFF.

The CDR3 loop reads CASSGGTSTDTQYF. DNA of the CDR3: TGTGCCAGCAGCGGGGGGACTAGCACAGATACGCAGTATTTT. The chain joins TRBV11-2 to TRBJ2-3; a weak D match, TRBD2 (6 bases). V was clipped by 5 bases and J by 0 bases, with 9 bases between them. The CDR3 length is 14 residues. Looked up from germline, CDR1 is SGHAT and CDR2 is FQNNGV.

V and J are TRBV5-6 and TRBJ2-5; TRBD2 matches 9 bases. Germline trimming cut 0 bases from V and 5 bases from J; bases unmatched to any gene: 8. Germline-derived CDR1 and CDR2 are SGHDT and YYEEEE. The CDR3 runs to 16 residues. Written as DNA, the CDR3 is TGTGCCAGCAGCTTGGCCTTGGGACTAGCTGCCGAGACCCAGTACTTC. Translating it yields CASSLALGLAAETQYF.

V gene TRBV4-1 combines with J gene TRBJ1-2, with D maybe TRBD1 (6 bases). CDR1 is MGHRA and CDR2 is YSYEKL in the germline V gene. CDR3 length equals 15 residues. Deletions cut 0 bases from V and 7 bases from J, with 15 bases between. CDR3 in amino acids: CASSQDPGASFGYTF. CDR3 nucleotide sequence: TGCGCCAGCAGCCAAGACCCAGGGGCAAGTTTTGGCTACACCTTC.

In DNA form, the CDR3 reads TGCGCCAGCAGCTCTGCGGACCTCAACAGGTTCTATGAGCAGTTCTTC. It is translated as CASSSADLNRFYEQFF. The V and J genes are TRBV5-1 and TRBJ2-1; D is possibly TRBD1 (5 bases). Trimming pared 3 bases from V and 8 bases from J, leaving 21 bases between. In germline, CDR1 is SGHRS, CDR2 YFSETQ. This CDR3 has 16 amino acids. Looking up the rest from reference TRBV5-1 and TRBJ2-1 gives the full variable domain: KAGVTQTPRYLIKTRGQQVTLSCSPISGHRSVSWYQQTPGQGLQFLFEYFSETQRNKGNFPGRFSGRQFSNSRSEMNVSTLELGDSALYLCASSSADLNRFYEQFFGPGTRLTVL.

This chain joins TRBV9 and TRBJ2-1; D is undetermined. The CDR3 spans 14 residues. In germline, CDR1 is SGDLS, CDR2 YYNGEE. V was cut by 2 bases and J by 8 bases, with 14 bases left in between. The DNA for the CDR3 is TGTGCCAGCAGCGTCGAAAATAGGCCGGATGAGCAGTTCTTC. Its translation: CASSVENRPDEQFF. Filled out from reference TRBV9 and TRBJ2-1, the complete variable domain reads DSGVTQTPKHLITATGQRVTLRCSPRSGDLSVYWYQQSLDQGLQFLIQYYNGEERAKGNILERFSAQQFPDLHSELNLSSLELGDSALYFCASSVENRPDEQFFGPGTRLTVL.

The rearrangement uses TRBV30 and TRBJ1-1, with D hard to call. The V gene's germline CDR1 is GTSNPN and CDR2 SVGIG (reference sequence). The CDR3 is 13 residues long. V dropped 2 bases and J dropped 4 bases, with 11 bases sitting between them. The CDR3 DNA reads TGTGCCTGGAGTACGGGGTTGGGCACTGAAGCTTTCTTT. Protein product: CAWSTGLGTEAFF.

The CDR3 nucleotides are TGTGCCAGCAGCGAGCGGTTAGGGGCTTTCGAGCAGTACTTC. Translated, it gives CASSERLGAFEQYF. This sequence joins TRBV9 and TRBJ2-7, with D perhaps given as TRBD1 or TRBD2 (5 bases each). Germline CDR1 reads SGDLS; CDR2 reads YYNGEE. CDR3 length: 14 amino acids. V lost 3 bases to trimming and J lost 6 bases, with 16 bases between them.

This chain links TRBV6-1 with TRBJ1-1; the match to TRBD1 covers 10 bases. Germline-derived CDR1 and CDR2 are MNHNS and SASEGT. Unmatched junction bases numbered 6, after V lost 8 bases and J lost 0 bases. The CDR3 runs 15 residues. The CDR3 loop reads CASRRDRGMNTEAFF. DNA of the CDR3: TGTGCCAGCCGCCGGGACAGGGGAATGAACACTGAAGCTTTCTTT.

V and J are TRBV2 and TRBJ2-1, with D possibly being TRBD2 (5 bases). The CDR3 spans 16 residues. Per germline, CDR1 SNHLY and CDR2 FYNNEI. Trimming left V 3 bases short and J 0 bases short, with 12 bases between. CDR3 coding DNA: TGTGCCAGCAGTGATGTAGCGCGGAGCTCCTACAATGAGCAGTTCTTC. Residues: CASSDVARSSYNEQFF. The full variable domain, in which reference TRBV2 and TRBJ2-1 provide the parts outside the CDR3, is EPEVTQTPSHQVTQMGQEVILRCVPISNHLYFYWYRQILGQKVEFLVSFYNNEISEKSEIFDDQFSVERPDGSNFTLKIRSTKLEDSAMYFCASSDVARSSYNEQFFGPGTRLTVL.

The rearrangement uses TRBV27 and TRBJ2-5; 8 bases agree with TRBD1. After removal of 3 bases from V and 5 bases from J, the junction contained 14 bases not matched to a gene. This CDR3 has 17 amino acids. The V gene's germline CDR1 is MNHEY and CDR2 SMNVEV (reference sequence). CDR3 DNA: TGTGCCAGCAGTTTCAATCGGGGACAGGCTGACAGGGAGACCCAGTACTTC. Amino acid sequence: CASSFNRGQADRETQYF.

The chain recombines TRBV27 with TRBJ2-3, with TRBD2 matching over 11 bases. Germline lookup yields CDR1 MNHEY and CDR2 SMNVEV (reference sequence). The CDR3 consists of 14 residues. The V gene end was trimmed by 5 bases and the J gene end by 8 bases; junction bases not matched to a gene: 6. CDR3 region: CASSPGTSGSTQYF. As DNA, the CDR3 is TGTGCCAGCAGTCCGGGGACTAGCGGAAGTACGCAGTATTTT.

The rearrangement joins TRBV27 to TRBJ1-1; TRBD1 aligns across 9 bases. The CDR3 runs to 13 residues. V lost 7 bases and J lost 5; bases outside the gene matches: 5. The germline V gene has CDR1 MNHEY and CDR2 SMNVEV (reference sequence). CDR3 residues: CASTRQGGTEAFF. CDR3 in DNA: TGTGCCAGCACCAGACAGGGGGGGACTGAAGCTTTCTTT.

This clone ranks as medium-sized (0.01 to 0.1%). The rearrangement uses TRBV5-4 and TRBJ2-1; maybe TRBD2 (5 bases). V dropped 0 bases and J dropped 7 bases, with 11 bases sitting between them. This CDR3 contains 14 residues. Germline V lookup: CDR1 SGHNT, CDR2 YYREEE (reference sequence). The CDR3 DNA reads TGTGCCAGCAGCTTGGACGGGGTTTGGAATGAGCAGTTCTTC. It translates to CASSLDGVWNEQFF.

The chain joins TRBV30 to TRBJ2-1, with 8 bases matching TRBD2. V trimming: 3 bases; J trimming: 5 bases; junction bases outside the gene matches: 3. This CDR3 contains 13 residues. Germline CDR1 reads GTSNPN; CDR2 reads SVGIG (reference sequence). The CDR3 DNA reads TGTGCCTGGAGAGCGGGGGAGCACAATGAGCAGTTCTTC. Translated, it gives CAWRAGEHNEQFF.

This clone has just a few counts. This chain links TRBV29-1 with TRBJ2-1, with 9 positions matching TRBD2. The CDR3 has 17 residues. Per germline, CDR1 SQVTM and CDR2 ANQGSEA. J was trimmed by 0 bases and V by 2 bases; bases with no gene match: 8. The CDR3, as DNA: TGCAGCGTTGAATTGGCTAGCGGGGCCTACTCCTACAATGAGCAGTTCTTC. It codes for CSVELASGAYSYNEQFF.

The chain joins TRBV11-2 to TRBJ2-7, with TRBD2 matching over 7 bases. Per germline, CDR1 SGHAT and CDR2 FQNNGV. The CDR3 runs 16 residues. V trimming: 5 bases; J trimming: 7 bases; junction bases outside the gene matches: 17. The CDR3 DNA reads as TGTGCCAGCAGCCCTCGGCTAGCGGAGACGGTACGGGAGCAGTACTTC. It translates to CASSPRLAETVREQYF.

The chain recombines TRBV15 with TRBJ1-1, with no clear D. Trimming pared 1 base from V and 4 bases from J, leaving 13 bases between. Germline CDR1 and CDR2: LNHNV and YYDKDF (reference sequence). The CDR3 runs 15 residues. The CDR3 spells CATSRGMDLITEAFF. For the CDR3, the DNA is TGTGCCACCAGCAGAGGTATGGATTTAATCACTGAAGCTTTCTTT.